This T cell receptor (beta chain) was observed in a study of T cell responses to AZD1222 COVID-19 vaccine. Germline V gives CDR1 LNHNV, CDR2 YYDKDF (reference sequence). The CDR3 contains 13 residues. V was trimmed by 8 bases and J by 4 bases, leaving 13 bases between them. Findings of the study overall: Reportedly, nearly half the spike-specific TCRs target unmutated variant regions.

Sequencing used immunoSEQ multiplex PCR; TCRdb keeps in-frame clones, though not all of them. The table includes some 140,000 clones, 88% detected once. Turning to this clone: No antigen is known for it.

The sample here was peripheral blood, taken on day 0 of AZD1222 vaccination. The rearrangement uses TRBV15 and TRBJ2-3; either TRBD1 or TRBD2 may supply D (5 bases each). This TCR derives from an adult in good health. CDR3 nucleotide sequence: TGTGCCACCTGGGGACGCGAGGCAGATACGCAGTATTTT. It encodes CATWGREADTQYF.